Following are 19 T cell receptor beta chains from one sample sequenced in a study of Graves' ophthalmopathy and Graves' hyperthyroidism. The authors amplified TCR beta CDR3 regions from RNA transcripts. The first-round RT-PCR employed HTBI primers together with the Qiagen OneStep RT-PCR kit. A multiplex PCR was then performed as the second round. TCRdb reprocessed the multiplex PCR reads with MiXCR, giving one entry per CDR3 protein. The sample lists about 550,000 distinct CDR3 sequences, just under 40% occurring once. The material sequenced was peripheral blood or thyroid tissue (not recorded which). These receptors all stem from an adult man with Graves' hyperthyroidism.

This clonotype was recorded many times. V gene TRBV29-1 combines with J gene TRBJ1-2, with a tentative D call TRBD1 (5 bases). The germline gives CDR1 SQVTM, CDR2 ANQGSEA. V was clipped by 3 bases and J by 0 bases, with 8 bases between them. The CDR3 spans 13 residues. The CDR3, as DNA: TGCAGCGTTGAGGACAACCCTAACTATGGCTACACCTTC. Its protein product is CSVEDNPNYGYTF.

This clonotype was counted at least ten times. This chain links TRBV6-1 with TRBJ1-5; D gene uncertain. V lost 8 bases to trimming and J lost 4 bases, with 6 bases between them. The germline V gene has CDR1 MNHNS and CDR2 SASEGT. The CDR3 covers 11 residues. CDR3 loop: CASGRNQPQHF. For the CDR3, the DNA is TGTGCCAGCGGCCGTAATCAGCCCCAGCATTTT.

This clonotype was seen repeatedly, ten times or more. The gene calls are TRBV29-1 and TRBJ2-7; 10 bases line up with TRBD1. The CDR3 extends over 12 amino acids. Germline-derived CDR1 and CDR2 are SQVTM and ANQGSEA. After removal of 7 bases from V and 5 bases from J, the junction contained 5 bases not matched to a gene. CDR3 loop: CSAGTGVHEQYF. Written as DNA, the CDR3 is TGCAGCGCCGGGACAGGGGTACACGAGCAGTACTTC.

There are a few counts of this clonotype. The gene calls are TRBV7-2 and TRBJ1-5; D gene unclear. The germline gives CDR1 SGHTA, CDR2 FQGNSA. The CDR3 spans 15 residues. V lost 2 bases to trimming and J lost 0 bases, with 8 bases between them. CDR3 residues: CASSLSGFSNQPQHF. CDR3 nucleotides: TGTGCCAGCAGCTTATCGGGGTTTAGCAATCAGCCCCAGCATTTT.

This clonotype was recorded at least ten times. The rearrangement uses TRBV12-3 or TRBV12-4 and TRBJ1-4; no reliable D call. The ends were cut back, 6 bases at V and 4 bases at J, with 15 bases in the middle. This CDR3 is 15 amino acids long. Here the CDR3 reads CASSSGRAFNEKLFF. CDR3 DNA sequence: TGTGCCAGCAGCTCCGGGCGGGCCTTTAATGAAAAACTGTTTTTT.

This chain uses TRBV5-1 with TRBJ2-7; TRBD1 matches 7 bases. The germline V gene has CDR1 SGHRS and CDR2 YFSETQ. CDR3 length: 17 residues. Trimming removed 0 bases from V and 3 bases from J; junction bases left unmatched: 12. Here the CDR3 DNA reads TGCGCCAGCAGCTTGGGGGGCCCGACAGGGTTCCACTACGAGCAGTACTTC. It codes for CASSLGGPTGFHYEQYF.

This clonotype occurred many times. The chain combines TRBV4-1 with TRBJ2-5; D might be TRBD2 (6 bases). Per germline, CDR1 MGHRA and CDR2 YSYEKL. V lost 4 bases, J lost 4 bases, and 16 bases lay in between. This CDR3 comprises 15 residues. The CDR3 loop is CASSRGGDFRETQYF. The DNA of the CDR3 is TGCGCCAGCAGCCGTGGCGGGGACTTCCGAGAGACCCAGTACTTC.

This clonotype occurred many times. This chain joins TRBV20-1 and TRBJ1-1; 8 bases are a match to TRBD1. Trimming took 6 bases from V and 1 from J; bases not matched to a gene: 1. In germline, CDR1 is DFQATT, CDR2 SNEGSKA (reference sequence). CDR3 length equals 12 residues. CDR3 sequence reads: CSATGGNTEAFF. The CDR3 bases are TGCAGTGCAACAGGGGGGAACACTGAAGCTTTCTTT.

This rearrangement joins TRBV12-3 or TRBV12-4 to TRBJ1-4, with D tentatively TRBD1 (6 bases). Trimming took off 3 bases at V and 7 bases at J, with 12 bases between the two ends. This CDR3 has 14 residues. CDR3 region: CASSFLQGGEKLFF. CDR3 coding DNA: TGTGCCAGCAGTTTTCTACAGGGTGGTGAAAAACTGTTTTTT.

At least ten counts were recorded for this clonotype. The chain recombines TRBV24-1 with TRBJ1-5; no definite D call. V was cut by 1 base and J by 3 bases, with 3 bases left in between. Germline V gives CDR1 KGHDR, CDR2 SFDVKD. The CDR3 has 13 amino acids. The CDR3 DNA reads as TGTGCCACCAGTGATTTCAACAATCAGCCCCAGCATTTT. It codes for CATSDFNNQPQHF.

The CDR3 DNA reads as TGCAGTGCTAGAGAGGTTAGCGGGGTTTCGTATGGCTACACCTTC. Protein sequence: CSAREVSGVSYGYTF. This chain uses TRBV20-1 with TRBJ1-2; D remains ambiguous. There are 15 residues in the CDR3. Germline V gene lookup returns CDR1 DFQATT and CDR2 SNEGSKA (reference sequence). Trimming removed 0 bases at V and 5 bases at J, with 16 bases between.

This clonotype has more than one count but fewer than ten. The rearrangement uses TRBV14 and TRBJ2-7; 13 bases line up with TRBD2. The CDR3 extends over 18 amino acids. The germline CDR1 and CDR2 sequences are SGHDN and FVKESK. The junction had 13 bases not matched to a gene; V was cut back by 5 bases and J by 3 bases. This CDR3 reads CASSSHTGTSGKLYEQYF. Here the CDR3 DNA reads TGTGCCAGCAGCTCCCACACAGGGACTAGCGGGAAGCTCTACGAGCAGTACTTC.

This clonotype has a count of ten or more. The chain couples TRBV5-6 to TRBJ1-2, with D tentatively TRBD1 (6 bases). V lost 4 bases, J lost 1 base, and 11 bases lay in between. Germline-derived CDR1 and CDR2 are SGHDT and YYEEEE. CDR3 length equals 14 residues. CDR3 amino acids: CASSPGQFNYGYTF. As DNA, the CDR3 is TGTGCCAGCAGCCCCGGACAGTTTAACTATGGCTACACCTTC.

This clonotype was observed at least ten times. The gene calls are TRBV7-9 and TRBJ1-4, with D possibly matching TRBD1 (6 bases). This CDR3 has 14 amino acids. Trimming removed 6 bases from V and 8 bases from J, with 16 bases in between. The germline gives CDR1 SEHNR, CDR2 FQNEAQ (reference sequence). DNA for the CDR3: TGTGCCAGCAGTATGACAGGCTGGGGGGAAAAACTGTTTTTT. Translating it yields CASSMTGWGEKLFF.

Concerning this clonotype itself: Relative to the germline gene, one junction end is altered; a read error may explain this. This chain uses TRBV24-1 with TRBJ1-3; no clear D. The CDR3 runs to 15 residues. Germline CDR1 is KGHDR and CDR2 is SFDVKD. The CDR3 bases are TGTGCCACCAGTGATAGGTATTTCTCTGGAGACACCATATATTTT. Residues: CATSDRYFSGDTIYF.

The sample holds many counts of this clonotype. The rearrangement links TRBV7-8 to TRBJ2-2; 13 bases line up with TRBD2. J lost 4 bases, V lost 2 bases, and 4 bases had no gene match. CDR3 size: 17 residues. CDR1 is SGHVS, CDR2 FQNEAQ, per germline. The CDR3, as DNA: TGTGCCAGCAGCTTACCAGGACTAGCGGGGGCCACCGGGGAGCTGTTTTTT. Translating gives CASSLPGLAGATGELFF.

This sequence joins TRBV12-3 or TRBV12-4 and TRBJ2-3; TRBD1 matches at 9 bases. CDR3 length: 14 residues. J lost 11 bases, V lost 5 bases, and 11 bases had no gene match. CDR3 amino acids: CASSRTGEDLRQYF. Written as DNA, the CDR3 is TGTGCCAGCAGTCGGACAGGGGAAGATCTCCGGCAGTATTTT.

Notes on this clonotype: With a much larger clone just one base away, this may be a read error. The V gene is TRBV12-3 or TRBV12-4, the J gene TRBJ1-2, with 8 bases fitting TRBD1. This CDR3 region has 14 residues. The CDR3 DNA reads TGTGCCAGCAGTTTTTGGGACAGGCAGTATGGCCACACCTTC. Protein product: CASSFWDRQYGHTF.

This clonotype was counted between two and nine times. V is TRBV7-8 and J is TRBJ2-7; 7 bases fit TRBD1. The J call may be mistaken, given a closer DNA end match to TRBJ2-1. The CDR3 has 13 residues. The germline V gene encodes CDR1 SGHVS and CDR2 FQNEAQ. The CDR3 DNA reads TGTGCCAGCAGCCTCGGACAGGTCTATGAGCAGTTCTTC. Amino acid sequence: CASSLGQVYEQFF.